The 19 T cell receptor beta chains in this list originate from one sample, sequenced in a study of early stage breast cancer tumors. Method: immunoSEQ multiplex PCR; TCRdb's copy keeps in-frame clones and lacks some. The top ten clones hold around 4.7% of a sample with 50,000 to 65,000 clones, approximately 90% of them seen once. Sequenced input: blood. The origin of the receptors is a person aged 65-85 years with breast cancer.

The chain is built from TRBV19 and TRBJ1-1, with D unclear. The CDR3 contains 14 residues. V shed 1 base and J shed 1 base, with 7 bases lying between them. Germline V CDR1 and CDR2: LNHDA, SQIVND (reference sequence). CDR3 nucleotides: TGTGCCAGTAGTATAGGGCGACAGAACACTGAAGCTTTCTTT. The encoded protein is CASSIGRQNTEAFF.

The rearrangement uses TRBV9 and TRBJ1-2; D remains unclear. Deletions cut 0 bases from V and 10 bases from J, with 13 bases between. Germline V gene lookup returns CDR1 SGDLS and CDR2 YYNGEE. The CDR3 has 13 residues. The CDR3, as DNA: TGTGCCAGCAGCGTAGGGCAGGCCCTTTCCTACACCTTC. Its protein product is CASSVGQALSYTF.

The chain combines TRBV6-5 with TRBJ1-3; 7 positions agree with TRBD1. This CDR3 has 15 amino acids. V was pared by 6 bases and J by 2 bases, with 7 bases of the junction left unmatched. From germline, CDR1 is MNHEY and CDR2 SVGAGI. CDR3 DNA: TGTGCCAGCAGGCCAGCGACAGGGACTGGAAACACCATATATTTT. It encodes CASRPATGTGNTIYF.

V usage is TRBV30 and J usage is TRBJ1-1; a weak D match, TRBD1 (5 bases). The CDR3 has 13 residues. CDR1 is GTSNPN and CDR2 is SVGIG in the germline V gene (reference sequence). Trimming pared 5 bases from V and 7 bases from J, leaving 17 bases between. This CDR3 reads CAWGNVRGGEAFF. CDR3 coding DNA: TGTGCCTGGGGAAATGTAAGGGGTGGTGAAGCTTTCTTT.

The chain employs TRBV7-8 and TRBJ2-2; D is uncertain. The V end lost 4 bases, the J end lost 1 base, and 16 bases lay between the germline ends. There are 17 residues in the CDR3. The germline gives CDR1 SGHVS, CDR2 FQNEAQ. Here the CDR3 reads CASSYLSRSRNTGELFF. CDR3 in DNA: TGTGCCAGCAGCTATCTAAGTAGGAGTAGGAACACCGGGGAGCTGTTTTTT.

This chain links TRBV6-5 with TRBJ1-5; D uncertain. V lost 4 bases and J 5 bases, leaving 6 bases between the germline ends. The CDR3 totals 12 residues. Germline-derived CDR1 and CDR2 are MNHEY and SVGAGI. This CDR3 is CASSSRYQPQHF. CDR3 DNA: TGTGCCAGCAGTTCCCGGTATCAGCCCCAGCATTTT.

On this clone: An end of the junction does not agree with germline; a read error may underlie this. The chain joins TRBV7-7 to TRBJ1-3; possible D gene TRBD1, 5 bases. The CDR3 length is 15 residues. Germline assignment: CDR1 SSHAT and CDR2 FNYEAQ (reference sequence). CDR3 bases: TGTGCTAGCAGCTTCGGCGCGGGGGTAGGAAACACCATATATTTT. Residues: CASSFGAGVGNTIYF.

The CDR3 reads CASSDSPYRDSNQPQHF. The CDR3 DNA reads as TGTGCCAGCAGTGACTCACCCTACAGGGATAGCAATCAGCCCCAGCATTTT. The chain employs TRBV6-4 and TRBJ1-5; weak D call: TRBD1 (6 bases). Germline assignment: CDR1 MRHNA and CDR2 SNTAGT. This CDR3 contains 17 residues. V lost 0 bases and J 0 bases, leaving 12 bases between the germline ends.

The gene calls are TRBV7-3 and TRBJ2-5, with a tentative D call TRBD1 (7 bases). This CDR3 is 14 amino acids long. Trimming cost V 4 bases and J 5 bases, with 14 bases left between them. CDR1 is SGHTA and CDR2 is FQGTGA in the germline V gene. The CDR3 region is CASSSQTGRETQYF. CDR3 sequence (DNA): TGTGCCAGCAGCTCCCAGACAGGGAGGGAGACCCAGTACTTC.

The chain carries TRBV27 and TRBJ2-2, with 10 bases matching TRBD1. This CDR3 spans 16 amino acids. V shed 7 bases and J 2 bases; nucleotides not matched to a gene: 7. Germline values: CDR1 MNHEY, CDR2 SMNVEV (reference sequence). The CDR3 spells CASTKGQGPNTGELFF. CDR3 DNA: TGTGCCAGCACTAAGGGACAGGGGCCTAACACCGGGGAGCTGTTTTTT.

The chain joins TRBV28 to TRBJ2-2, with a weak D call TRBD1 (5 bases). Germline lookup yields CDR1 MDHEN and CDR2 SYDVKM. The CDR3 has 14 residues. V was trimmed by 5 bases and J by 1 base, leaving 8 bases between them. The CDR3 protein is CASSIGQNTGELFF. DNA for the CDR3: TGTGCCAGCAGTATAGGACAGAACACCGGGGAGCTGTTTTTT.

This clone has more than one count but fewer than ten. V gene TRBV19 combines with J gene TRBJ1-5, with D possibly matching TRBD1 (5 bases). CDR3 length: 14 residues. The ends were cut back, 7 bases at V and 5 bases at J, with 15 bases in the middle. CDR1 is LNHDA, CDR2 SQIVND, per germline (reference sequence). The CDR3 is CASTLGGGDQPQHF. CDR3 coding DNA: TGTGCCAGTACCCTGGGGGGTGGGGATCAGCCCCAGCATTTT.

V is TRBV11-2 and J is TRBJ1-1; possibly TRBD1 for D (6 bases). CDR1 is SGHAT and CDR2 is FQNNGV in the germline V gene. Trimming removed 2 bases from V and 3 bases from J, with 10 bases in between. This CDR3 has 14 amino acids. The CDR3 region has the DNA TGTGCCAGCAGCTTAACAGGGAAGGACACTGAAGCTTTCTTT. Translation: CASSLTGKDTEAFF.

The rearrangement joins TRBV27 to TRBJ2-7; maybe TRBD2 (7 bases). The CDR3 sequence is 12 residues long. The V gene's germline CDR1 is MNHEY and CDR2 SMNVEV (reference sequence). V lost 3 bases, J lost 5 bases, and 8 bases lay in between. The CDR3 DNA reads as TGTGCCAGCAGTTTGGGGGGGCACGAGCAGTACTTC. Translation gives CASSLGGHEQYF.

This clone is a singleton in its sample. The chain links TRBV9 to TRBJ2-6, with TRBD1 identical over 7 bases. The CDR3 has 15 amino acids. Germline values: CDR1 SGDLS, CDR2 YYNGEE. J was trimmed by 2 bases and V by 4 bases; bases with no gene match: 3. The CDR3: CASSRGGAGANVLTF. In DNA, the CDR3 is TGTGCCAGCAGCCGAGGGGGCGCTGGGGCCAACGTCCTGACTTTC.

This clone appeared a few times. The chain links TRBV25-1 to TRBJ1-4, with 7 bases that match TRBD1. The junction had 8 bases not matched to a gene; V was cut back by 3 bases and J by 16 bases. CDR3 length equals 12 residues. Looked up from germline, CDR1 is MGHDK and CDR2 is SYGVNS. The CDR3 loop reads CASSEQGVNRFF. CDR3 coding DNA: TGTGCCAGCAGTGAGCAGGGGGTTAATCGGTTTTTT.

The chain carries TRBV6-1 and TRBJ1-1, with a possible D match to TRBD1 (5 bases). The CDR3 covers 12 residues. The V and J ends lost 4 bases and 11 bases respectively, with 14 bases between them. CDR1 and CDR2 (germline): MNHNS, SASEGT. The chain's CDR3 is CASSVRVEGAFF. CDR3 in DNA: TGTGCCAGCAGTGTACGGGTGGAGGGGGCTTTCTTT.

The rearrangement uses TRBV6-1 and TRBJ1-1, with D hard to call. This CDR3 region has 15 residues. The V gene lost 2 bases and the J gene lost 1 base, with 11 bases spanning the gap. Germline CDR1 reads MNHNS; CDR2 reads SASEGT. The CDR3 here is CASSEFYGENTEAFF. CDR3 bases: TGTGCCAGCAGTGAATTTTACGGGGAGAACACTGAAGCTTTCTTT.

V gene TRBV30 combines with J gene TRBJ1-4, with D perhaps TRBD1 (6 bases). CDR1 GTSNPN and CDR2 SVGIG come from the germline V gene (reference sequence). The CDR3 extends over 14 amino acids. V lost 5 bases and J 8 bases, leaving 18 bases between the germline ends. The DNA of the CDR3 is TGTGCCTGGTGTCCTGGGGGGGGGCTCGAAAAACTGTTTTTT. The encoded protein is CAWCPGGGLEKLFF.